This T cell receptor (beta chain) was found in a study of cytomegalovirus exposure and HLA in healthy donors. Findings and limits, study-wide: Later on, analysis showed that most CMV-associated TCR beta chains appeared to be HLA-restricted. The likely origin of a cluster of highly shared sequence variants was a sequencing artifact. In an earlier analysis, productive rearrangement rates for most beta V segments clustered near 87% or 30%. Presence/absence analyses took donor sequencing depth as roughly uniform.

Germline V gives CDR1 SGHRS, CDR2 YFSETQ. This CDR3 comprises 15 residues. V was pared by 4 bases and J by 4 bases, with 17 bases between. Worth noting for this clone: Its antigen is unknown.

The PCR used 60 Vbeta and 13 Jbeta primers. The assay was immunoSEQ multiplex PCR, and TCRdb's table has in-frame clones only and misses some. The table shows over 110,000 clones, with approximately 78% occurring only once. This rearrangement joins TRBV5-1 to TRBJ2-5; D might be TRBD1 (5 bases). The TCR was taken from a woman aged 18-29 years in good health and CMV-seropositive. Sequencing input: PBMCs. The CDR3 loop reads CASSLEQGWGETQYF. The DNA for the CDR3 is TGCGCCAGCAGCCTCGAGCAGGGTTGGGGAGAGACCCAGTACTTC.